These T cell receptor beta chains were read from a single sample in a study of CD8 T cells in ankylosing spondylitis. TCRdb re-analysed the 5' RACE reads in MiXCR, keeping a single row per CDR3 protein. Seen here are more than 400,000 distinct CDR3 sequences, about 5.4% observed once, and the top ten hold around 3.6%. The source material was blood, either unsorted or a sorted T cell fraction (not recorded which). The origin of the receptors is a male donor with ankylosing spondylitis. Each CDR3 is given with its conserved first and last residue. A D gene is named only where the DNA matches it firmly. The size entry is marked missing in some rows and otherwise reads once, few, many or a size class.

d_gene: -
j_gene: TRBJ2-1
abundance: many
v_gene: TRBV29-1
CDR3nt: TGCAGCGTTGAGGGCCTCAGGGGTACTCAGCAGTTCTTC
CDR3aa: CSVEGLRGTQQFF

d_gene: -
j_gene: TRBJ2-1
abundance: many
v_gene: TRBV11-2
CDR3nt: TGTGCCAGCAGCTCCCTCGGGGTGCAGTTCTTC
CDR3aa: CASSSLGVQFF

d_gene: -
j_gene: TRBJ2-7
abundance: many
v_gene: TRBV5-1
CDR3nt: TGCGCCAGCAGCTCATCCGGGACTTCCTCCTACGAGCAGTACTTC
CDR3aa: CASSSSGTSSYEQYF

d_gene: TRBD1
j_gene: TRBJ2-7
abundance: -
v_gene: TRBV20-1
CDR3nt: TGCAGTGCTAGAGCAGGGACAGGGGGCGACGAGCAGTACTTC
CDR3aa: CSARAGTGGDEQYF

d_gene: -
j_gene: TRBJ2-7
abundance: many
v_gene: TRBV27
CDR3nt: TGTGCCAGCAGCGCGGGACCTACCTACGAGCAGTACTTC
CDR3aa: CASSAGPTYEQYF

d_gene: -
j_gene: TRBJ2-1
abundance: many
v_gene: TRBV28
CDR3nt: TGTGCCAGCAGTTTATCCTGGGATGAGCAGTTCTTC
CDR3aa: CASSLSWDEQFF

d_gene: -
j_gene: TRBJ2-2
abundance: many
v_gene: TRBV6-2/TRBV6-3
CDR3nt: TGTGCCAGCAGTGTTACTAGGGCCGGGGAGCTGTTTTTT
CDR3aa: CASSVTRAGELFF

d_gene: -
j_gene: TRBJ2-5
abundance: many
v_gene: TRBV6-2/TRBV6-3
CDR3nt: TGTGCCAGCAGTTACCAACAGTGGGAGACCCAGTACTTC
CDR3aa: CASSYQQWETQYF

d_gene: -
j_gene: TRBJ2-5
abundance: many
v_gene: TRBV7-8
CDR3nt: TGTGCCAGCAGCTTCGATTATGAGGGGACCCAGTACTTC
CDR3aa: CASSFDYEGTQYF

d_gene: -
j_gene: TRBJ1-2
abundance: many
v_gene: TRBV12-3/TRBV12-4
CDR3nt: TGTGCCAGCAGGAGACCGGGACTGGTCTATGGCTACACCTTC
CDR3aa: CASRRPGLVYGYTF

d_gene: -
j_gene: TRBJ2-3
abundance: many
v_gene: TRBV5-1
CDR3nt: TGCGCCAGCAGCTTTGCAGGGGCTGGTGCAGATACGCAGTATTTT
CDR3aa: CASSFAGAGADTQYF

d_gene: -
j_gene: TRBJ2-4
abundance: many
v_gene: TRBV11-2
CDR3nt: TGTGCCAGCACATCCATTCAGTACTTC
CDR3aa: CASTSIQYF

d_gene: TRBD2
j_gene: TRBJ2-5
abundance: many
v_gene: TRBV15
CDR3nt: TGTGCCACCAGCCGCCTCGTAGCGGGCCCGTACCAAGAGACCCAGTACTTC
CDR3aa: CATSRLVAGPYQETQYF

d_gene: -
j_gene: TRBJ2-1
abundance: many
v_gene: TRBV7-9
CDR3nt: TGTGCCAGCAGCTTTACGACTTCCGCCAATGAGCAGTTCTTC
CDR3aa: CASSFTTSANEQFF

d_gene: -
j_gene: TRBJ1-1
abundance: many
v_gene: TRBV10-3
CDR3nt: TGTGCCATATCTTACTCGAACACTGAAGCTTTCTTT
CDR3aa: CAISYSNTEAFF

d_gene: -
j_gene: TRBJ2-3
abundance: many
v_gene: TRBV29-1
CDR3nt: TGCAGCGTTGAAGGGCCCTTAGTGGCCGATACGCAGTATTTT
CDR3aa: CSVEGPLVADTQYF

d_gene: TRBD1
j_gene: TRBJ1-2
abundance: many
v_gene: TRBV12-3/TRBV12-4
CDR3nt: TGTGCCAGCAGGACCCAGGGGGCCTGGGATGGCTACACCTTC
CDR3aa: CASRTQGAWDGYTF

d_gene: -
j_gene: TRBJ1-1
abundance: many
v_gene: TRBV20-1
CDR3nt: TGCAGTGCTAGTCCGCCGCAACCAGGGACTGAAGCTTTCTTT
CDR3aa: CSASPPQPGTEAFF

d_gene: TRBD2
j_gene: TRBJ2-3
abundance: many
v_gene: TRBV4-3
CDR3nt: TGCGCCAGCAGCCAACGACTAGCGGGGGGCACAGATACGCAGTATTTT
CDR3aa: CASSQRLAGGTDTQYF

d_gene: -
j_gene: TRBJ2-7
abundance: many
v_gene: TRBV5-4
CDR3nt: TGTGCCAGCAGCTTGCGGGCAGACTCCTACGAGCAGTACTTC
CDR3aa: CASSLRADSYEQYF

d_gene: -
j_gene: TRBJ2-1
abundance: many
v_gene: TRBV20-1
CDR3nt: TGCAGTGCTAGAACCGGGACTCGGCAGTTCTTC
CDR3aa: CSARTGTRQFF

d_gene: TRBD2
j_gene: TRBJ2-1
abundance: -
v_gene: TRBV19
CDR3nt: TGTGCCAGTAGCCCGGACGGGGGGAAAAGACTGTTCTTC
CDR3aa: CASSPDGGKRLFF

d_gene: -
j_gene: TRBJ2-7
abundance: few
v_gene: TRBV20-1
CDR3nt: TGCAGTGCTGAGGATAATCCCTCCTACGAGCAGTACTTC
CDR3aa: CSAEDNPSYEQYF

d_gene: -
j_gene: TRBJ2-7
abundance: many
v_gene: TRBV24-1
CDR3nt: TGTGCCACCAGTGATGACAGGGAGCAGTACTTC
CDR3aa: CATSDDREQYF

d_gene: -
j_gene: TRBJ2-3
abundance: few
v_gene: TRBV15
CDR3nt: TGTGCCACCAGCAGGGCCCCATTCGCCACAGATACGCAGTATTTT
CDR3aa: CATSRAPFATDTQYF

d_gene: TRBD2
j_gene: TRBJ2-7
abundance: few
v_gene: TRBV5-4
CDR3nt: TGTGCCAGCAGCTTCCTAGCGGGAGGGCCGGGCGAGCAGTACTTC
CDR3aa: CASSFLAGGPGEQYF

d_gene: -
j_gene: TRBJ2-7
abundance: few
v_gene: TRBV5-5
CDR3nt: TGTGCCAGCAGCCGAGTACAGGGTAGCTCCTACGAGCAGTACTTC
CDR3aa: CASSRVQGSSYEQYF

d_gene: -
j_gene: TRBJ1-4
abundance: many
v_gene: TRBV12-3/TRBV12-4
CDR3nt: TGTGCCAGCAGTTTTACTAGGAGACAGGTGTTTTTT
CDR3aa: CASSFTRRQVFF

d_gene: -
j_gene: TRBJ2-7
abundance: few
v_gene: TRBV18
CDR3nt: TGTGCCAGCTCACCCAGACTAGTTCCCCCCTACGAGCAGTACTTC
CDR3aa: CASSPRLVPPYEQYF

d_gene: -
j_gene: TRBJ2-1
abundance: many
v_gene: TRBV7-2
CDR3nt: TGTGCCAGCAGCGACTACAATGAGCAGTTCTTC
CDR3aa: CASSDYNEQFF

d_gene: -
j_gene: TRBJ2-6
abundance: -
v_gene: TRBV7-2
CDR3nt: TGTGCCAGCAGCCCTCAGTGGGGTGATGGGGCCAACGTCCTGACTTTC
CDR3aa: CASSPQWGDGANVLTF

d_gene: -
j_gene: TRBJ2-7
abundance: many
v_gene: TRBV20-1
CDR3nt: TGCAGTGCTTACAGGGATATGTCCTACGAGCAGTACTTC
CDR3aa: CSAYRDMSYEQYF

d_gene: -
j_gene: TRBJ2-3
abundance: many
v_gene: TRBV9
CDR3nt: TGTGCCAGCAGCGTAGCTTGGGGGACCGTCACAGATACGCAGTATTTT
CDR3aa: CASSVAWGTVTDTQYF

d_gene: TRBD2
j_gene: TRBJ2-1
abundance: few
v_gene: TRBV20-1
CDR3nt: TGCAGTGCTAACGTCTTTAGCGGGAGCTCCTACAATGAGCAGTTCTTC
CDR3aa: CSANVFSGSSYNEQFF

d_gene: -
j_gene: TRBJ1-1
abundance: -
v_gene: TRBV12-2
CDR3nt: TGTGCAAGGCAGGGGTGGGAAGCTTTCTTT
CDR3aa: CARQGWEAFF